These T cell receptor beta chains were read from a single sample in a study of identical twins. TCRdb redid the calling of the 5' RACE reads with MiXCR, one entry per CDR3 protein. The sample yields 450,000 to 600,000 distinct CDR3 sequences, approximately 20% seen once. This sample also appeared in a second study, on yellow fever vaccine responses in identical twins.

The specimen was CD4+ T cells sorted from blood. All receptors come from a woman aged 18-29 years in good health. Both conserved end residues are part of each CDR3. D genes are given only for firm matches. Clone size, where shown, is once, few, many, or a class for clones that have expanded.

j_call,clone_size,d_call,v_call,cdr3_nt,cdr3_aa
TRBJ2-3,few,TRBD2,TRBV12-3/TRBV12-4,TGTGCCAGCAGTTTAGTACAGCGGGGGGGGGCAGATACGCAGTATTTT,CASSLVQRGGADTQYF
TRBJ2-3,-,-,TRBV4-2,TGTGCCAGCAGCCAAGAGGACCGGACCACGCAGTATTTT,CASSQEDRTTQYF
TRBJ2-2,few,TRBD2,TRBV9,TGTGCCAGCAGCCATCAGAGCGGGGGGGCTCGTGGGGAGCTGTTTTTT,CASSHQSGGARGELFF
TRBJ1-6,-,-,TRBV7-9,TGTGCCAGCAGCCAGGACGGTTTTAATTCACCCCTCCACTTT,CASSQDGFNSPLHF
TRBJ2-1,-,-,TRBV10-3,TGTGCCATCAGTCGTTACACGTCCAATGAGCAGTTCTTC,CAISRYTSNEQFF
TRBJ1-3,-,-,TRBV5-1,TGCGCCAGCAGCTTGACAGGACCTGCTTACGGAAACACCATATATTTT,CASSLTGPAYGNTIYF
TRBJ1-2,-,TRBD1,TRBV27,TGTGCCAGCAGTCTCAACAGGGGAATCAACTATGGCTACACCTTC,CASSLNRGINYGYTF
TRBJ2-6,-,-,TRBV12-3/TRBV12-4,TGTGCCAGCAGTCACCGATTCGCGCGCTCTGGGGCCAACGTCCTGACTTTC,CASSHRFARSGANVLTF
TRBJ2-2,-,-,TRBV18,TGTGCCAGCTCACCATCGGGTACGGCGGACACCGGGGAGCTGTTTTTT,CASSPSGTADTGELFF
TRBJ2-7,-,-,TRBV6-1,TGTGCCAGCAGTCCCCATGGAGGGGCAACCTACGAGCAGTACTTC,CASSPHGGATYEQYF
TRBJ1-3,few,TRBD1,TRBV9,TGTGCCAGCAGCGAGGACAGGAAGAACACCATATATTTT,CASSEDRKNTIYF
TRBJ2-3,-,-,TRBV3-1,TGTGCCAGCAGCCCCTGGACATTAAAGGGAGATACGCAGTATTTT,CASSPWTLKGDTQYF
TRBJ2-7,-,-,TRBV7-2,TGTGCCAGCAGCGGCCAGCTGGGACCCTACGAGCAGTACTTC,CASSGQLGPYEQYF
TRBJ1-1,-,TRBD1,TRBV5-1,TGCGCCAGCAGCGGGAGCGGACAGGCCTTCACTGAAGCTTTCTTT,CASSGSGQAFTEAFF
TRBJ2-3,-,TRBD1,TRBV4-2,TGTGCCAGCAGCCCTGGGGGACAGGCTTTCACAGATACGCAGTATTTT,CASSPGGQAFTDTQYF
TRBJ2-4,few,-,TRBV12-3/TRBV12-4,TGTGCCAGCACCCAGGGAGGTTACAACATTCAGTACTTC,CASTQGGYNIQYF
TRBJ2-3,few,-,TRBV20-1,TGCAGTGCTTCTTCCCGGACACCAGATACGCAGTATTTT,CSASSRTPDTQYF
TRBJ1-1,few,-,TRBV6-1,TGTGCCAGCAGTGAAATGGCGAACACTGAAGCTTTCTTT,CASSEMANTEAFF
TRBJ2-3,many,-,TRBV3-1,TGTGCCAGCAGCCAAGATTCTAGGGGGGCTGGCACAGATACGCAGTATTTT,CASSQDSRGAGTDTQYF
TRBJ2-2,few,-,TRBV5-1,TGCGCCAGCAGCTCACAGGCGGGCACCGGGGAGCTGTTTTTT,CASSSQAGTGELFF
TRBJ2-3,few,-,TRBV2,TGTGCCAGCAACAGATGGGACAGCACAGATACGCAGTATTTT,CASNRWDSTDTQYF
TRBJ2-6,few,TRBD1,TRBV7-9,TGTGCCAGCAGTCGTACAGGGGACGGGGCCAACGTCCTGACTTTC,CASSRTGDGANVLTF
TRBJ2-7,-,TRBD2,TRBV6-1,TGTGCCAGCAGACAGATAGCGGGACCCTACGAGCAGTACTTC,CASRQIAGPYEQYF
TRBJ2-1,-,TRBD2,TRBV11-1,TGTGCCAGCTCGGGAGACGGCGGGAGGACAGCGGAAGGTTCCTACAATGAGCAGTTCTTC,CASSGDGGRTAEGSYNEQFF
TRBJ2-5,-,TRBD1,TRBV24-1,TGTGCCACCAGTGATTTGCCCGGGACAGGGCCGAAGACCCAGTACTTC,CATSDLPGTGPKTQYF
TRBJ2-1,-,-,TRBV29-1,TGCAGCGTTGCCGTTCAGGCCTACAATGAGCAGTTCTTC,CSVAVQAYNEQFF
TRBJ2-1,-,-,TRBV2,TGTGCCAGCAGTGGTGGTCACAGCTCCTACAATGAGCAGTTCTTC,CASSGGHSSYNEQFF
TRBJ2-3,-,-,TRBV11-3,TGTGCCAGCAGCTTAACTATTACAGCGGGCTCGACAGATACGCAGTATTTT,CASSLTITAGSTDTQYF
TRBJ2-5,few,TRBD2,TRBV19,TGTGCCAGTAGTATCGGGGGGAAAGAGACCCAGTACTTC,CASSIGGKETQYF
TRBJ2-7,-,-,TRBV12-3/TRBV12-4,TGTGCCAGCAGTTTTTTGAGGCGGCCCACGAACGAGCAGTACTTC,CASSFLRRPTNEQYF
TRBJ2-3,few,-,TRBV24-1,TGTGCCACCGGCTTCACAGATACGCAGTATTTT,CATGFTDTQYF
TRBJ2-1,-,-,TRBV3-1,TGTGCCAGCAACTTAGCGGGGACAGGGTACAATGAGCAGTTCTTC,CASNLAGTGYNEQFF
TRBJ1-1,few,-,TRBV7-9,TGTGCCAGCAGCAAAACCACCGGAAACACTGAAGCTTTCTTT,CASSKTTGNTEAFF
TRBJ1-4,few,-,TRBV6-1,TGTGCCAGCAGTGAGGACAGCACTCGGAATGAAAAACTGTTTTTT,CASSEDSTRNEKLFF
TRBJ2-1,few,TRBD2,TRBV14,TGTGCCAGTGTTAGCGGGAACACGAATGAGCAGTTCTTC,CASVSGNTNEQFF
TRBJ2-7,few,-,TRBV6-5,TGTGCCAGCAGTTACGTTGCGGTTCCCTACGAGCAGTACTTC,CASSYVAVPYEQYF
TRBJ2-1,few,TRBD2,TRBV28,TGTGCCAGCAGTCCCATTTCCCCGGGACTAGCGGGAAACTACAATGAGCAGTTCTTC,CASSPISPGLAGNYNEQFF
TRBJ2-3,many,TRBD2,TRBV12-3/TRBV12-4,TGTGCCAGCAGTTTGTCGGGACTAGCAACAGATACGCAGTATTTT,CASSLSGLATDTQYF
TRBJ1-3,-,-,TRBV5-1,TGCGCCAGCAGCCCATCTAGCACTGGAAACACCATATATTTT,CASSPSSTGNTIYF
TRBJ2-3,few,TRBD1,TRBV10-1,TGCGCCAGCAGTGTTAACCAGGGGGTAGATACAGATACGCAGTATTTT,CASSVNQGVDTDTQYF
TRBJ2-1,few,-,TRBV15,TGTGCCACCAGCAGAGATCCCAGGGTCCTCTACAATGAGCAGTTCTTC,CATSRDPRVLYNEQFF
TRBJ1-1,-,-,TRBV7-6,TGTGCCAGCAGCTTAGCCGGGACACTTGTTCCAGTCACTGAAGCTTTCTTT,CASSLAGTLVPVTEAFF
TRBJ2-3,once,-,TRBV29-1,TGCAGCGTTGTTCATTTCGGCCGAACGAGCACAGATACGCAGTATTTT,CSVVHFGRTSTDTQYF
TRBJ2-3,-,TRBD2,TRBV11-2,TGTGCCAGCAGCTTACACCCGGGGAGCGGGGGGGGAGATACGCAGTATTTT,CASSLHPGSGGGDTQYF
TRBJ2-5,few,TRBD2,TRBV7-9,TGTGCCAGCAGCGTTTATGGGACTAGCGGGAGGGAAGAGACCCAGTACTTC,CASSVYGTSGREETQYF
TRBJ2-1,few,-,TRBV12-3/TRBV12-4,TGTGCCAGCAGGACCCGGGACCCAAATGAGCAGTTCTTC,CASRTRDPNEQFF
TRBJ1-1,few,-,TRBV2,TGTGCCAGCAGCCCCACAGGGTTGGGTGAAGCTTTCTTT,CASSPTGLGEAFF
TRBJ1-4,few,-,TRBV12-3/TRBV12-4,TGTGCCAGCAGTTTATCGGGAGCTAATGAAAAACTGTTTTTT,CASSLSGANEKLFF
TRBJ2-7,-,-,TRBV11-3,TGTGCCAGCAGCTTATTCCCCGACAGCAACTCCTACGAGCAGTACTTC,CASSLFPDSNSYEQYF
TRBJ2-7,few,-,TRBV27,TGTGCCAGCAGTTATCGCCTCGGCGTTTACGAGCAGTACTTC,CASSYRLGVYEQYF
TRBJ2-1,-,TRBD2,TRBV5-1,TGCGCCAGCAGCTTTGCCTTAGCGGGAGATCGGGATGAGCAGTTCTTC,CASSFALAGDRDEQFF
TRBJ2-1,-,-,TRBV9,TGTGCCAGCAGTGGGGGGCCTTCCTACAATGAGCAGTTCTTC,CASSGGPSYNEQFF
TRBJ2-6,-,-,TRBV6-1,TGTGCCAGCAGCCGGACAGACTCTGGGGCCAACGTCCTGACTTTC,CASSRTDSGANVLTF
TRBJ2-1,-,TRBD2,TRBV5-1,TGCGCCAGCAGCTGGACTAGCGGGAGTCGCTCCTACAATGAGCAGTTCTTC,CASSWTSGSRSYNEQFF
TRBJ1-5,many,TRBD1,TRBV12-3/TRBV12-4,TGTGCCAGCAGTCCCGCAGGGGGGTATCAGCCCCAGCATTTT,CASSPAGGYQPQHF
TRBJ1-1,few,-,TRBV6-1,TGTGCCAGCAGAATACAGGCCAACACTGAAGCTTTCTTT,CASRIQANTEAFF
TRBJ2-7,few,-,TRBV25-1,TGTGCCAGCAGTGAAGATGGGGGGCGCTACGAGCAGTACTTC,CASSEDGGRYEQYF
TRBJ2-3,-,TRBD2,TRBV28,TGTGCCAGCAGTTTCGGGGCTCTTAGCGGGGCCGGCACAGATACGCAGTATTTT,CASSFGALSGAGTDTQYF
TRBJ1-1,few,-,TRBV2,TGTGCCAGCATAAAGGAGAACACTGAAGCTTTCTTT,CASIKENTEAFF
TRBJ2-2,-,-,TRBV2,TGTGCCAGGGAGAAGACAAGCCGGACCGGGGAGCTGTTTTTT,CAREKTSRTGELFF